The rows below give T cell receptor beta chains drawn from one sample of a study of radiotherapy plus CTLA-4 blockade in lung cancer. This table comes from immunoSEQ multiplex PCR, and its TCRdb copy is limited to in-frame clones, with some not included. The sample yields approximately 110,000 clones, roughly 80% seen once. The sequences come from peripheral blood, collected from a patient treated with radiotherapy plus ipilimumab. The receptors stem from a human donor with non-small cell lung cancer that progressed on radiotherapy plus ipilimumab. Some clones in this sample may be carry-over from other donors' samples. Each CDR3 is given with its conserved first and last residue. D genes are given only for firm matches. For some rows the clone size is stated as once, few or many, or as a class when expanded; others skip it.

TRBV15	TRBJ2-1	-	-	TGTGCCACCAGCAGAGTGGGCTTACTCAATGAGCAGTTCTTC	CATSRVGLLNEQFF
TRBV11-1	TRBJ2-2	-	few	TGTGCCAGCAGCCCACGAAGGGGGGGCACCGGGGAGCTGTTTTTT	CASSPRRGGTGELFF
TRBV2	TRBJ2-5	-	-	TGTGCCAGCAGTTTCATAACTGGTTTGGGGCAGACCCAGTACTTC	CASSFITGLGQTQYF
TRBV6-4	TRBJ2-3	-	few	TGTGCCAGCAGTGACTCGGCGGGGGCCACAGATACGCAGTATTTT	CASSDSAGATDTQYF
TRBV5-1	TRBJ2-5	-	-	TGCGCCAGCAGCTTGAGGGCAGTTCAAGAGACCCAGTACTTC	CASSLRAVQETQYF
TRBV11-3	TRBJ2-3	-	-	TGTGCCAGCTCCCCCGGGGGCGCAGATACGCAGTATTTT	CASSPGGADTQYF
TRBV2	TRBJ1-5	TRBD1	-	TGTGCCAGCAGTTGGGGACAGGGAAGCAATCAGCCCCAGCATTTT	CASSWGQGSNQPQHF
TRBV6-5	TRBJ2-1	TRBD2	-	TGTGCCAGCAGTCACTACCCGCCGGGGGGGCCCAATGAGCAGTTCTTC	CASSHYPPGGPNEQFF
TRBV18	TRBJ1-4	TRBD1	-	TGTGCCAGCTCACCGGCAGGGGGCCTTGAAAAACTGTTTTTT	CASSPAGGLEKLFF
TRBV7-2	TRBJ2-2	-	-	TGTGCCAGCAGCTTTCAGGGTACCGGGGAGCTGTTTTTT	CASSFQGTGELFF
TRBV5-1	TRBJ2-5	-	once	TGCGCCAGCAGCCACACACCGACAAGGGGAGAGACCCAGTACTTC	CASSHTPTRGETQYF
TRBV14	TRBJ1-5	-	-	TGTGCCAGCAGCCCATGGAAGGGCAATCAGCCCCAGCATTTT	CASSPWKGNQPQHF
TRBV7-9	TRBJ1-1	-	-	TGTGCCAGCAGCTTATTGCAGCCCATGAACACTGAAGCTTTCTTT	CASSLLQPMNTEAFF
TRBV7-9	TRBJ1-3	-	-	TGTGCCAGCAGCTTAGAGTTCACCGGAAACACCATATATTTT	CASSLEFTGNTIYF
TRBV7-2	TRBJ1-4	TRBD1	-	TGTGCCAGCAGCCCAACCTCCGGGACAGGGAATGAAAAACTGTTTTTT	CASSPTSGTGNEKLFF
TRBV11-1	TRBJ1-2	-	-	TGTGCCAGCAGCTTAATTCTAGGGGACTTAGGGTATGGCTACACCTTC	CASSLILGDLGYGYTF
TRBV7-3	TRBJ1-1	-	-	TGTGCCAGCAGCTTAGACAGATTCACTGAAGCTTTCTTT	CASSLDRFTEAFF
TRBV5-4	TRBJ2-1	-	-	TGTGCCAGCAGCCGAGGCGGGGCCCTTAGCTCCTACAATGAGCAGTTCTTC	CASSRGGALSSYNEQFF
TRBV19	TRBJ1-5	-	-	TGTGCCAGTAGTATGACCCACGGGGGGAATCAGCCCCAGCATTTT	CASSMTHGGNQPQHF
TRBV6-1	TRBJ1-2	-	-	TGTGCCAGCAGTCGAACAGGGTGGGGCGGCTACACCTTC	CASSRTGWGGYTF
TRBV2	TRBJ1-2	TRBD1	once	TGTGCCAGCAGTCGGGACAGGGTGAACTATGGCTACACCTTC	CASSRDRVNYGYTF
TRBV5-1	TRBJ1-4	TRBD1	-	TGCGCCAGCAGCCAAGGGACAGGGGGCAATACTGGGGAAAAACTGTTTTTT	CASSQGTGGNTGEKLFF
TRBV7-3	TRBJ2-2	TRBD2	-	TGTGCCAGCAGCTTTAGCGGGGGCCGGAACACCGGGGAGCTGTTTTTT	CASSFSGGRNTGELFF
TRBV28	TRBJ2-3	-	-	TGTGCCAGCAGTTCCAAGTGGGGGGACACAGATACGCAGTATTTT	CASSSKWGDTDTQYF
TRBV15	TRBJ1-2	-	-	TGTGCCACCAGCAGAGATCGATTGGGGGCACGGACCTATGGCTACACCTTC	CATSRDRLGARTYGYTF
TRBV7-2	TRBJ2-7	-	-	TGTGCCAGCAGCTTAGGTTCAGGGGCCTACGAGCAGTACTTC	CASSLGSGAYEQYF
TRBV10-3	TRBJ2-5	-	-	TGTGCCATCAGTGGGGTAAGGAGCCAAGAGACCCAGTACTTC	CAISGVRSQETQYF
TRBV5-1	TRBJ2-1	-	-	TGCGCCAGCAACCGGGACACAAATGAGCAGTTCTTC	CASNRDTNEQFF
TRBV6-1	TRBJ2-4	TRBD2	few	TGTGCCGCCCAAATAGCGGGTCTAGCCAAAAACATTCAGTACTTC	CAAQIAGLAKNIQYF
TRBV27	TRBJ1-3	-	few	TGTGCCAGCAGTCCTAGCCCGACTGGGCACACCATATATTTT	CASSPSPTGHTIYF
TRBV30	TRBJ2-7	TRBD1	few	TGTGCCTGGAGTATGAGGGGGCGAGGGCAGTACTTC	CAWSMRGRGQYF
TRBV6-5	TRBJ1-5	-	few	TGTGCCAGCAGTGAACAGGGTGTGCAGCCCCAGCATTTT	CASSEQGVQPQHF
TRBV18	TRBJ1-4	-	few	TGTGCCAGCTCGACGGGGGCGAATGAAAAACTGTTTTTT	CASSTGANEKLFF
TRBV19	TRBJ1-5	TRBD1	-	TGTGCCAGTAGTGACACAGGGGCGCTATCGCATTTT	CASSDTGALSHF
TRBV4-3	TRBJ1-1	-	-	TGCGCCAGCAGCCAAGATATTGTCAGACTGAACACTGAAGCTTTCTTT	CASSQDIVRLNTEAFF
TRBV27	TRBJ2-3	-	-	TGTGCCAGCAGTTTATCGGACCTAGATACGCAGTATTTT	CASSLSDLDTQYF
TRBV19	TRBJ1-6	-	-	TGTGCCAGTAGTATGATTTCCGGGAGCTCCTATAATTCACCCCTCCACTTT	CASSMISGSSYNSPLHF
TRBV4-1	TRBJ1-2	-	-	TGCGCCAGCAGCCAAGTCGGGGGATCCAACTATGGCTACACCTTC	CASSQVGGSNYGYTF
TRBV10-3	TRBJ2-2	-	-	TGTGCCATCAGTGAGAAAGGACAATCGGACACCGGGGAGCTGTTTTTT	CAISEKGQSDTGELFF
TRBV4-3	TRBJ2-3	TRBD2	-	TGCGCCAGCAGCCAAGGGGGACTAGCGGGGCACACAGATACGCAGTATTTT	CASSQGGLAGHTDTQYF